This T cell receptor (beta chain) was recovered during a study of radiotherapy plus CTLA-4 blockade in lung cancer. General study results and limits: In blood, early T cell clone dynamics reportedly predicted response best, together with interferon-beta.

V dropped 3 bases and J dropped 0 bases, with 8 bases sitting between them. This CDR3 has 14 amino acids. The germline V gene encodes CDR1 ENHRY and CDR2 SYGVKD. This clone was detected only a few times. The antigen is not known. Sequencing was performed with immunoSEQ multiplex PCR; in TCRdb, only in-frame clones are kept and a portion is missing. The sample records tens of thousands of clones, approximately 79% being singletons. The chain recombines TRBV10-3 with TRBJ1-1; D ambiguous. Specimen: peripheral blood, collected from a patient treated with radiotherapy plus ipilimumab. The origin of this receptor is a human donor with non-small cell lung cancer who had stable disease on radiotherapy plus ipilimumab. CDR3: CAISDPPLNTEAFF. CDR3 nucleotide sequence: TGTGCCATCAGTGACCCGCCCTTGAACACTGAAGCTTTCTTT.